This T cell receptor beta chain emerged from a study of OX40 agonist ivuxolimab in advanced cancers. Study-level information: The dose of intravenous ivuxolimab that patients received every 2 weeks ranged from 0.01 to 10 mg/kg. Enrollees could have had prior anti-PD-1, anti-PD-L1 or anti-CTLA-4 therapy, which more than 30% had received. Findings and limits, study-wide: At 0.1 to 3.0 mg/kg and by week 6, CD4+ and CD8+ T cells in the blood had expanded clonally. Certain nonresponders additionally had low normalized T-cell clonal expansion.

Turning to this clone: Antigen: not known.

Assay used: immunoSEQ multiplex PCR; TCRdb lists only in-frame clones, some missing. The table includes fewer than 100,000 clones, around 89% detected once. CDR3 size: 12 residues. The germline V gene encodes CDR1 SGHDT and CDR2 YYEEEE. The V end was cut by 4 bases, the J end by 5 bases, with 9 bases between. This chain links TRBV5-6 with TRBJ2-5, with D perhaps assigned TRBD1 or TRBD2 (6 bases each). The TCR sequence derives from an adult with an advanced solid tumor such as melanoma, head and neck, liver or kidney cancer. Material: CD4+ or CD8+ T cells sorted from blood, obtained in a trial of the OX40 agonist ivuxolimab. DNA of the CDR3: TGTGCCAGCAGCCGAGGGGGGGAGACCCAGTACTTC. Its translation is CASSRGGETQYF.